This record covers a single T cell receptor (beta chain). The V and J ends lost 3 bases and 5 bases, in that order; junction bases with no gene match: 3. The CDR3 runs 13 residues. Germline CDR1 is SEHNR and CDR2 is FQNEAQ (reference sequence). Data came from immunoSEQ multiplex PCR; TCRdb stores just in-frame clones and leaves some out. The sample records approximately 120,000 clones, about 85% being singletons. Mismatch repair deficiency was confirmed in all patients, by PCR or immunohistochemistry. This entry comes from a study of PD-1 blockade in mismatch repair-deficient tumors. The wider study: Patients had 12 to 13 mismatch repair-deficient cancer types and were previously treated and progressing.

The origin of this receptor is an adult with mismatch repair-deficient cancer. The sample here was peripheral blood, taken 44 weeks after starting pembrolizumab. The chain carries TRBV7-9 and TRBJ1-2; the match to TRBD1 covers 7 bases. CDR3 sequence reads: CASSLGQMYGYTF. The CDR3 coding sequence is TGTGCCAGCAGCTTGGGACAGATGTATGGCTACACCTTC. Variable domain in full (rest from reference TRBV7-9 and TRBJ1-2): DTGVSQNPRHKITKRGQNVTFRCDPISEHNRLYWYRQTLGQGPEFLTYFQNEAQLEKSRLLSDRFSAERPKGSFSTLEIQRTEQGDSAMYLCASSLGQMYGYTFGSGTRLTVV.